The clone carrying this T cell receptor beta chain turned up a few times. What it binds is unknown. The sample belongs to a study of cytomegalovirus exposure and HLA in healthy donors. Study-wide background: From donors who were HLA-typed, an early data release held approximately 80 million unique TCRs.

General study results and limits: In a later analysis, compared with equally common non-associated chains, HLA-associated beta chains were more expanded. Indistinguishable V segments, including TRBV6-2 and TRBV6-3, were excluded.

Primers: 60 Vbeta forward and 13 Jbeta reverse. The repertoire was sequenced with immunoSEQ multiplex PCR; TCRdb's copy has only in-frame clones and lacks some. Here the sample spans around 120,000 clones, over 75% being singletons. V lost 1 base, J lost 0 bases, and 4 bases stayed unmatched. The CDR3 has 18 residues. Germline loops: CDR1 MNHNS, CDR2 SASEGT. This clonotype was sampled from a human donor in good health. The rearrangement joins TRBV6-1 to TRBJ2-3, with 13 bases aligning to TRBD2. The sequencing sample was made of PBMCs. The CDR3 loop reads CASSEGGLAGLSTDTQYF. In DNA, the CDR3 is TGTGCCAGCAGTGAAGGGGGACTAGCGGGGCTAAGCACAGATACGCAGTATTTT.